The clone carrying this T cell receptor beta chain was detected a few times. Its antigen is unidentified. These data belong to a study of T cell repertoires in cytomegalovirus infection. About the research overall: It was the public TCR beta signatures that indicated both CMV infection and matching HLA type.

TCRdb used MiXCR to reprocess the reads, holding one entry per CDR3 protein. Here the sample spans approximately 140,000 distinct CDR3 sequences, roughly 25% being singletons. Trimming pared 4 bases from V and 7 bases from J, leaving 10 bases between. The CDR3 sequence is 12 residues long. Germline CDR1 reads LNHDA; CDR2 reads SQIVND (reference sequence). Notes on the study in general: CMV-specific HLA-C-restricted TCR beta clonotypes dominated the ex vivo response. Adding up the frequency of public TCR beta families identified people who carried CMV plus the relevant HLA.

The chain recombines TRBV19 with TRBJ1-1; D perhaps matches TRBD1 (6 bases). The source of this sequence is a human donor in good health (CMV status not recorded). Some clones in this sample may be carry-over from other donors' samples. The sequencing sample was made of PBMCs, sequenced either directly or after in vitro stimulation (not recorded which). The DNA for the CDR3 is TGTGCCAGTAGTAACGGACAGCGTGAAGCTTTCTTT. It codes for CASSNGQREAFF.